The rows below give T cell receptor beta chains drawn from one sample of a study of blood T cell repertoires in COVID-19. The assay was immunoSEQ multiplex PCR, and TCRdb's table has in-frame clones only and misses some. The data show about 250,000 clones, about 89% seen once. Specimen: peripheral blood. All receptors come from a woman aged 55-75 years who had recovered from COVID-19. Each CDR3 is given with its conserved first and last residue. The D gene is left open where the match is weak. Expanded clones get a size class; other rows say once, few or many, or leave the size out.

abundance,v_gene,j_gene,d_gene,CDR3nt,CDR3aa
.,TRBV18,TRBJ2-3,.,TGTGCCAGCTCACCCTCGGGGGGCCGCTTCGATACGCAGTATTTT,CASSPSGGRFDTQYF
.,TRBV7-8,TRBJ2-7,.,TGTGCCAGCAGCTTAGTCCGGACTCCGGCGGTCTACGAGCAGTACTTC,CASSLVRTPAVYEQYF
.,TRBV9,TRBJ2-2,.,TGTGCCAGCAGCGTGGACAGGAACACCGGGGAGCTGTTTTTT,CASSVDRNTGELFF
.,TRBV6-5,TRBJ1-2,.,TGTGCCAGCAGTACTCGGACAAGTGACTTCTATGGCTACACCTTC,CASSTRTSDFYGYTF
.,TRBV5-6,TRBJ2-5,TRBD2,TGTGCCAGCAGCCCGGATGGGGGACTAGCAAAGCAGACCCAGTACTTC,CASSPDGGLAKQTQYF
.,TRBV18,TRBJ2-1,.,TGTGCCAGCTCACCATCCCTGGACAGTTACAATGAGCAGTTCTTC,CASSPSLDSYNEQFF
.,TRBV5-6,TRBJ1-4,TRBD1,TGTGCCAGCAGCTCAACCGACAGGGGTGTGAGGGAAAAACTGTTTTTT,CASSSTDRGVREKLFF
.,TRBV6-1,TRBJ2-5,TRBD2,TGTGCCAGCAGTGATTATAGCGGGGGGGCCCGGGAGACCCAGTACTTC,CASSDYSGGARETQYF
.,TRBV5-4,TRBJ1-6,.,TGTGCCAGCACTCCGGGGGGGGGCTCCTATAATTCACCCCTCCACTTT,CASTPGGGSYNSPLHF
few,TRBV28,TRBJ1-2,.,TGTGCCAGCACGGGAAAAATTAACTATGGCTACACCTTC,CASTGKINYGYTF
.,TRBV2,TRBJ1-1,TRBD1,TGTGCCAGCAGGGATGACAGGGGTAGGTGGGCGAACACTGAAGCTTTCTTT,CASRDDRGRWANTEAFF
once,TRBV5-1,TRBJ1-3,.,TGCGCCAGCAGCTTGGTCTCCTTTTCTTCCTCTGGAAACACCATATATTTT,CASSLVSFSSSGNTIYF
.,TRBV6-5,TRBJ1-5,.,TGTGCCAGCGGTATCAGGGGTACCAACAATCAGCCCCAGCATTTT,CASGIRGTNNQPQHF
.,TRBV11-2,TRBJ1-2,.,TGTGCCAGCAGCTTATACGAGGGTTTCGGCTACACCTTC,CASSLYEGFGYTF
.,TRBV28,TRBJ2-1,TRBD1,TGTGCCGGGTCCGGGACAGGAGAGAGGGAGCAGTTCTTC,CAGSGTGEREQFF
.,TRBV5-1,TRBJ1-6,.,TGCGCCAGCAGCTTCGGAGGGTCCCTTGGTTCGAATTCACCCCTCCACTTT,CASSFGGSLGSNSPLHF
.,TRBV6-1,TRBJ2-1,.,TGTGCCAGCAGTGAAGCTGGCTCTAATGAGCAGTTCTTC,CASSEAGSNEQFF
.,TRBV7-9,TRBJ1-2,.,TGTGCCAGCAGCCCTCAGTCCCGGGGAGGCTACACCTTC,CASSPQSRGGYTF
.,TRBV5-1,TRBJ1-1,.,TGCGCCAGCAGCTCCGGGACACCGAACACTGAAGCTTTCTTT,CASSSGTPNTEAFF
.,TRBV3-1/TRBV3-2,TRBJ1-3,.,TGTGCCAGCAGCCCATCACGGGGAAACACCATATATTTT,CASSPSRGNTIYF
once,TRBV10-2,TRBJ2-7,TRBD2,TGCGCCAGCAGTCTACAGCGGGGCGATTACGAGCAGTACTTC,CASSLQRGDYEQYF
.,TRBV2,TRBJ2-5,.,TGTGCCAGCATTTTCTACCAAGAGACCCAGTACTTC,CASIFYQETQYF
.,TRBV7-3,TRBJ2-1,TRBD2,TGTGCCAGCAGCTCCAGCGGGGGTGGCTACAATGAGCAGTTCTTC,CASSSSGGGYNEQFF
.,TRBV14,TRBJ2-3,.,TGTGCCAGCAGCCAAGGGTCGGGCGGGGTCTACGATACGCAGTATTTT,CASSQGSGGVYDTQYF
.,TRBV7-2,TRBJ2-7,.,TGTGCCAGCAGCTTAGGGGCCCAGAACCACGAGCAGTACTTC,CASSLGAQNHEQYF
once,TRBV9,TRBJ2-5,.,TGTGCCAGCAGCGTAGAAGGTGGGGACTACCAAGAGACCCAGTACTTC,CASSVEGGDYQETQYF
.,TRBV6-5,TRBJ2-7,.,TGTGCCAGCAGGAGACAGGCCGCCTACGAGCAGTACTTC,CASRRQAAYEQYF
.,TRBV7-3,TRBJ2-5,.,TGTGCCAGCAGCCAGGGTAACCAAGAGACCCAGTACTTC,CASSQGNQETQYF
.,TRBV5-1,TRBJ2-5,.,TGCGCCAGCAGCCCCGCAGATCCGGGGCAAGAGACCCAGTACTTC,CASSPADPGQETQYF
.,TRBV5-1,TRBJ2-4,.,TGCGCCAGCAGTTCTAACAGGGAATTGAACATTCAGTACTTC,CASSSNRELNIQYF
.,TRBV6-5,TRBJ1-1,.,TGTGCCAGCAGTTACTACGGCACTGAAGCTTTCTTT,CASSYYGTEAFF
.,TRBV2,TRBJ2-7,.,TGTGCCAGCAGTGCCAGGCCGGAACCCTACGAGCAGTACTTC,CASSARPEPYEQYF
.,TRBV7-2,TRBJ1-2,TRBD1,TGTGCCAGCAGCGACCGGACAGGGGGCGCCCATGGCTACACCTTC,CASSDRTGGAHGYTF
.,TRBV25-1,TRBJ2-7,.,TGTGCCAGCAGTGAATTCGGCAGGGTGAAGCAGTACTTC,CASSEFGRVKQYF
.,TRBV6-2/TRBV6-3,TRBJ2-1,TRBD2,TGTGCCAGCAGTCAAGCGGGGGGGACAATAAGGAGCTCCTACAATGAGCAGTTCTTC,CASSQAGGTIRSSYNEQFF
once,TRBV10-3,TRBJ2-5,TRBD2,TGTGCCATCAGCGCCCTAGCGGGGGGCCAAGAGACCCAGTACTTC,CAISALAGGQETQYF
.,TRBV7-3,TRBJ1-3,.,TGTGCCAGCAGCTTGGCAGGCCCAACGGGAAACACCATATATTTT,CASSLAGPTGNTIYF
.,TRBV18,TRBJ1-2,.,TGTGCCAGCTCACCTCAACGGGGGGCCGAGAATGGCTACACCTTC,CASSPQRGAENGYTF
few,TRBV7-9,TRBJ1-2,.,TGTGCCAGCAGCTTGGGGGACAACAACTATGGCTACACCTTC,CASSLGDNNYGYTF
.,TRBV3-1/TRBV3-2,TRBJ1-1,.,TGTGCCAGCAGCCTATACCTTATGGTCGGGAACCATGAAGCTTTCTTT,CASSLYLMVGNHEAFF
.,TRBV3-1/TRBV3-2,TRBJ2-7,.,TGTGCCAGCAGCCAAGATAATTCGGACAGAGGGCAGTACTTC,CASSQDNSDRGQYF
.,TRBV3-1/TRBV3-2,TRBJ1-2,.,TGTGCCAGCAGCCAAGAGAGGTCAGGGAGGGTCGGCGGCTACACCTTC,CASSQERSGRVGGYTF
.,TRBV4-2,TRBJ2-3,.,TGTGCCAGCAGCCATGGGACACCTAGCACAGATACGCAGTATTTT,CASSHGTPSTDTQYF
.,TRBV18,TRBJ1-5,TRBD1,TGTGCCAGCTCACAGGAGACAGGGGGTAACCAGCCCCAGCATTTT,CASSQETGGNQPQHF
.,TRBV28,TRBJ1-5,.,TGTGCCAGCACTGTTAGCAATCAGCCCCAGCATTTT,CASTVSNQPQHF
.,TRBV20-1,TRBJ2-3,TRBD2,TGCAGTGCTAGTGGGGCGGGAGCCAACACAGATACGCAGTATTTT,CSASGAGANTDTQYF
.,TRBV4-3,TRBJ2-7,.,TGCGCCAGCAGCCAAGTCAGGGGCCCTACCCCCTACGAGCAGTACTTC,CASSQVRGPTPYEQYF
.,TRBV3-1/TRBV3-2,TRBJ2-1,TRBD2,TGTGCCAGCAGCATTAGCGGGGGCCACAATGAGCAGTTCTTC,CASSISGGHNEQFF
.,TRBV28,TRBJ2-1,TRBD2,TGTGCCAGCAGTTTACGGCGGGGGGGATACAATGAGCAGTTCTTC,CASSLRRGGYNEQFF
.,TRBV9,TRBJ2-2,TRBD2,TGTGCCAGCAGCGTGAGCGGGGGGGTCACCGGGGAGCTGTTTTTT,CASSVSGGVTGELFF
once,TRBV5-4,TRBJ1-2,TRBD1,TGTGCCAGCAGCCTATGGGACAGACCCTACGGGGGCTACACCTTC,CASSLWDRPYGGYTF
.,TRBV10-3,TRBJ2-1,TRBD1,TGTGCCATCAGTGTGGGACAGGGGGCCCCCAATGAGCAGTTCTTC,CAISVGQGAPNEQFF